This T cell receptor (beta chain) was retrieved from a study of Ad26.COV2.S vaccination and SARS-CoV-2 variants. Some clones are missing from TCRdb's copy, which holds only in-frame ones; the method was immunoSEQ multiplex PCR. This sample has 250,000 or so clones, with about 83% found just once. Treatment specified: 15 to 20 received Ad26.COV2.S at low or high dose, single or two shots; about 5 received placebo; per-sample allocation not given. Sampling occurred on day 63 after the first vaccine or placebo injection. V was pared by 2 bases and J by 2 bases, with 6 bases of the junction left unmatched. Germline CDR1 KGHSH, CDR2 LQKENI. This CDR3 region has 17 residues.

The chain couples TRBV18 to TRBJ2-3; TRBD2 agrees at 11 bases. The receptor comes from a person between 18 and 65 years old who received the Ad26.COV2.S COVID-19 vaccine or a placebo. Sequenced material: peripheral blood, taken in a trial of Ad26.COV2.S vaccine versus placebo. Here the CDR3 reads CASSPTLSGRDTDTQYF. The DNA of the CDR3 is TGTGCCAGCTCACCAACACTTAGCGGGAGGGACACAGATACGCAGTATTTT. Full variable domain (outside the CDR3, taken from reference TRBV18 and TRBJ2-3): NAGVMQNPRHLVRRRGQEARLRCSPMKGHSHVYWYRQLPEEGLKFMVYLQKENIIDESGMPKERFSAEFPKEGPSILRIQQVVRGDSAAYFCASSPTLSGRDTDTQYFGPGTRLTVL.